The clone carrying this TCR beta chain was detected a few times. Via MiXCR, TCRdb re-called the 5' RACE reads, giving one row per CDR3 protein. The sample lists about 550,000 distinct CDR3 sequences; roughly a fifth were seen once. This record comes from a study of T cells after yellow fever vaccination. Germline CDR1 and CDR2: SGHAT and FQNNGV. This CDR3 has 19 residues. The germline V and J ends were trimmed by 1 base and 6 bases, with 26 bases remaining between them. The source was PBMCs, collected 15 days after the yellow fever booster vaccination. This receptor was taken from a man under 40 who received the YFV17D yellow fever vaccine. This chain connects TRBV11-2 to TRBJ2-3, with D perhaps matching TRBD1 (5 bases). The CDR3 bases are TGTGCCAGCAGCTTAGTACATGGAGCAGGGCAAGGGCAAGGGGATACGCAGTATTTT. Its translation is CASSLVHGAGQGQGDTQYF.